This T cell receptor beta chain was profiled in a study of cytomegalovirus exposure and HLA in healthy donors. The study's findings and limits: A list of 150 or so TCR beta chains associated with cytomegalovirus was given.

Comments on this clone: The antigen is unknown.

The CDR3 sequence is 15 residues long. V was pared by 0 bases and J by 2 bases, with 5 bases between. Per germline, CDR1 MNHEY and CDR2 SMNVEV (reference sequence). The table came from immunoSEQ multiplex PCR; TCRdb's copy has only in-frame clones and leaves some out. The sample yields 95,000 to 150,000 clones, 89% seen once. The genes are TRBV27 and TRBJ2-6; no firm D call. The source of this sequence is a woman under 30 in good health and CMV-seronegative. The sample comprised PBMCs. DNA for the CDR3: TGTGCCAGCAGTTTATCGAGTGCTGGGGCCAACGTCCTGACTTTC. This encodes CASSLSSAGANVLTF.